This TCR beta chain came from a study of regulatory T cells in long-lasting Graves disease. CDR3 size: 14 residues. Germline-derived CDR1 and CDR2 are SQVTM and ANQGSEA. The trim removed 4 bases at V and 5 bases at J, leaving 7 bases unmatched. Study results and caveats: Thyroid tissue went unstudied; only peripheral blood was examined.

This clonotype has a single count. Its specificity is not known. Time point noted: persistent/refractory GD, antithyroid drugs over 5 years with positive TRAb. RNA from PBMCs was the source of the TCR library. TCR beta libraries were built with iRepertoire HTBI primers and Arm-PCR of CDR3 regions. TCRdb re-called the multiplex PCR reads with MiXCR, one entry per CDR3 protein. The data hold about 660,000 distinct CDR3 sequences, with about 32% observed a single time. This receptor was identified in a female donor with Graves disease. The sample consisted of peripheral blood mononuclear cells (PBMCs), taken when the disease was refractory, from a patient treated with antithyroid drugs. The rearrangement uses TRBV29-1 and TRBJ2-5, with TRBD1 matching 10 bases. CDR3 in DNA: TGCAGCGTTGCGCAGGGACAGGGGATCGAGACCCAGTACTTC. Residues: CSVAQGQGIETQYF.